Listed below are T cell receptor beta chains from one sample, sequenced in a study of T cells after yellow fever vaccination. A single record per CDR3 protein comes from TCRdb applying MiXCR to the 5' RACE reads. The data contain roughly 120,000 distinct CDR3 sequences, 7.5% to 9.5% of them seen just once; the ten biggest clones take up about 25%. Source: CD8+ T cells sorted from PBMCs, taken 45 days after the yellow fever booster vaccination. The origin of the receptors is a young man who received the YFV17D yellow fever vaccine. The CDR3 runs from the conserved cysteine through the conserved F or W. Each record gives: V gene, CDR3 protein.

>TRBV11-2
CASSYGQDRYTF
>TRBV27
CASSSGTAVSEQYF
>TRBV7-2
CASSALAGKETQYF
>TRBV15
CATSTVLGALLGPSGRGNEQFF
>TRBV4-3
CASSQDSVNNEQFF
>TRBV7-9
CASSSGRTAYEQYF
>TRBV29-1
CSVEPYDTQYF
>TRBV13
CASSWLAGSQEQFF
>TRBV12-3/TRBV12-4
CASSSWSRDAEETQYF
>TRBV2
CASSIYEQYF
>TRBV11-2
CASSKGVARYNEQFF
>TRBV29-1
CSVAEDRKETQYF
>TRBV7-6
CASSAVPSGSPDTQYF
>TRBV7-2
CASSFPGQGNEQYF
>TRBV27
CASSLSPGSSYEQYF
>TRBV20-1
CSARDGLSGANVLTF
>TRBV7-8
CASSPPFLTF
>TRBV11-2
CASSVGLSGEQFF
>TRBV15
CATSRGRDRATYNEQFF
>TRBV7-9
CASSLAFWRDQETQYF
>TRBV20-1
CSARDEAVEAFF
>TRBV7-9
CASSPPQDSAYEQYF
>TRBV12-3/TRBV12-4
CASRAGRGIDEQFF
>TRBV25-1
CASSPRGLYEQYF
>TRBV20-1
CSVLKVTGADGYTF
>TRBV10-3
CATLTNEEQYF
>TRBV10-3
CAISESTSGVTDTQYF
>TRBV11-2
CASRYGLAGTQETQYF
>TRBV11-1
CASSFADKMVEGRYEQYF